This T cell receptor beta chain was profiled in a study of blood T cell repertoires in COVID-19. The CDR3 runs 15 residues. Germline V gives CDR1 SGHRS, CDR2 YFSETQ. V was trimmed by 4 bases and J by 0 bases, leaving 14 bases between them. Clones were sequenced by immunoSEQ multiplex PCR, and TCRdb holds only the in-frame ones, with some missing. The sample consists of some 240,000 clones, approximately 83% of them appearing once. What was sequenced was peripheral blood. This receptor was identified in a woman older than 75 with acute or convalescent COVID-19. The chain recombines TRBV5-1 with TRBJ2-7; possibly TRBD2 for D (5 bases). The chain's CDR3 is CASSLSGTSSYEQYF. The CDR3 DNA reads TGCGCCAGCAGCCTATCCGGAACTAGCTCCTACGAGCAGTACTTC. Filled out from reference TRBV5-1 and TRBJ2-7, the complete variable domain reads KAGVTQTPRYLIKTRGQQVTLSCSPISGHRSVSWYQQTPGQGLQFLFEYFSETQRNKGNFPGRFSGRQFSNSRSEMNVSTLELGDSALYLCASSLSGTSSYEQYFGPGTRLTVT.